The entry below gives a single TCR beta chain sequence along with its context. The CDR3 extends over 16 amino acids. Germline V gives CDR1 SNHLY, CDR2 FYNNEI. The J segment lost 5 bases and the V segment lost 6 bases, leaving 10 bases of the junction unmatched. The entry originates in a study of blood T cells in healthy people across ages. At the level of the study: The capture of about one barcoded beta molecule per two T cells was achieved by template switching.

Caucasian individuals from Russia who were healthy and aged about 6 to 95 acted as donors. Every donor gave ten milliliters of peripheral blood. A second about 6 to 11 cycle PCR used barcoded and J-beta primers. The authors tagged each cDNA molecule using a template-switch adaptor with 12 random nucleotides. TCRdb reprocessed the 5' RACE reads with MiXCR, giving one entry per CDR3 protein. The sample records over 1,200,000 distinct CDR3 sequences, roughly 59% being singletons. This chain links TRBV2 with TRBJ2-5, with TRBD1 identical over 12 bases. The sample was blood. This clonotype was obtained from a man in his late teens or twenties in good health. The CDR3 here is CASRDPGTGGVETQYF. CDR3 nucleotides: TGTGCCAGCAGAGATCCCGGGACAGGGGGCGTTGAGACCCAGTACTTC.